The 12 T cell receptor beta chains listed next were all sequenced from one sample in a study of T cells expressing NK-cell markers. From the 5' RACE reads, TCRdb lists one entry per CDR3 protein and no DNA. This sample's table has a few hundred thousand distinct CDR3 sequences. Sequenced: blood T cells: a sorted CD56 or NKG2C T cell subset, CD4+ or CD8+ T cells, or bulk PBMC T cells (not recorded which). The receptor set was obtained from a man aged 18 to 69 in good health.

The CDR3 loop reads CSASIGRGSGHTGELFF. The chain joins TRBV20-1 to TRBJ2-2; absent DNA, TCRdb's TRBD2 call cannot be checked. Looked up from germline, CDR1 is DFQATT and CDR2 is SNEGSKA (reference sequence). CDR3 length equals 17 residues.

V gene TRBV6-5 combines with J gene TRBJ2-7. The CDR3 is made up of 14 amino acids. Germline V lookup: CDR1 MNHEY, CDR2 SVGAGI. The CDR3 sequence: CASSYSKHPYEQYF.

This chain connects TRBV20-1 to TRBJ1-2. Germline V gene data show CDR1 as DFQATT and CDR2 as SNEGSKA (reference sequence). CDR3 length: 11 residues. CDR3 residues: CSVHLIRGSTF.

The chain links TRBV6-2 or TRBV6-3 to TRBJ1-5; TCRdb proposes TRBD1, but this gene call is untestable without DNA. There are 14 residues in the CDR3. Germline CDR1 and CDR2: MNHEY and SVGEGT. The CDR3: CASSDIHSNQPQHF.

This sequence joins TRBV18 and TRBJ1-3. The CDR3 contains 13 residues. The germline gives CDR1 KGHSH, CDR2 LQKENI. CDR3 sequence reads: CASSQVSGNTIYF. The full variable domain, with the rest looked up from reference TRBV18 and TRBJ1-3, is NAGVMQNPRHLVRRRGQEARLRCSPMKGHSHVYWYRQLPEEGLKFMVYLQKENIIDESGMPKERFSAEFPKEGPSILRIQQVVRGDSAAYFCASSQVSGNTIYFGEGSWLTVV.

V usage is TRBV6-1 and J usage is TRBJ1-1. Germline V CDR1 and CDR2: MNHNS, SASEGT. The CDR3 has 13 residues. CDR3 in amino acids: CASSEAEATGAFF.

This chain links TRBV7-8 with TRBJ2-7; as DNA is missing, the TRBD1 call by TCRdb cannot be tested. The length of the CDR3 is 14 residues. The V gene's germline CDR1 is SGHVS and CDR2 FQNEAQ. The CDR3 reads CASSKGQGRNEQYF.

The chain employs TRBV2 and TRBJ2-3; TCRdb selects TRBD1, and the lack of DNA leaves this call unchecked. This CDR3 spans 15 amino acids. Germline-derived CDR1 and CDR2 are SNHLY and FYNNEI. CDR3 residues: CASSFQGARADTQYF.

This chain joins TRBV12-3 or TRBV12-4 and TRBJ2-7; checking the TCRdb D call of TRBD2 is not possible without DNA. The CDR3 is 14 amino acids. The CDR3 is CASSTSGGAYEQYF.

The genes are TRBV29-1 and TRBJ2-3. The germline CDR1 and CDR2 sequences are SQVTM and ANQGSEA. CDR3 length equals 13 residues. The CDR3 region is CSGRGSSTDTQYF.

V is TRBV6-5 and J is TRBJ1-5. This CDR3 has 15 amino acids. The V gene's germline CDR1 is MNHEY and CDR2 SVGAGI. The CDR3 sequence is CASSYKGGLNQPQHF.

The chain has TRBV5-1 and TRBJ2-1; TCRdb reports TRBD1, a call that lacks DNA to check it against. The CDR3 spans 15 residues. Germline CDR1 reads SGHRS; CDR2 reads YFSETQ. CDR3 residues: CASSPLASRGNEQFF.